The sequence of this T cell receptor (beta chain) was determined in a study of cytomegalovirus exposure and HLA in healthy donors (dated 2017 in TCRdb). A note on the overall study: In an earlier analysis of about 560 of the donors, 276 Gb of sequence data and 95 million to 130 million unique TCR beta sequences from 150 million to 200 million T cells were reported. An early release covering roughly 600 HLA-typed donors comprised about 300 gigabases of sequencing data and roughly 85 million unique TCR sequences. Of the 350 to 450 genotyped donors, less than 90% were placed in the genetic ancestry cluster associated with self-reported Caucasian donors. The study aimed to test whether cataloging public T cell receptors could reveal signatures of past pathogen exposure. The T cell repertoires of 666 subjects were profiled by immunosequencing and related to cytomegalovirus serostatus. A separate validation cohort of over 95 different subjects was used in addition to the approximately 670-subject first cohort. High-throughput TCR immunosequencing, statistical association of individual TCRs with disease status, and machine learning were combined to predict cytomegalovirus infection status. To study patterns of TCR occurrence, a later analysis re-analyzed previously published TCR beta repertoires from 650 to 750 donors and added high-resolution HLA genotyping. Rather than drawing on any new phenotypic data, the later analysis identified candidate immune exposures from TCR beta sequences and the way those sequences occurred across donors. In an earlier analysis of 587 of the donors, high-throughput TCR beta sequencing was used to judge whether each TCR beta V gene segment behaved as functional or pseudogenic. Donor age, sex, ethnicity and CMV serostatus were collected together with the repertoire data. Genome-wide SNP genotypes for about 55% of the 666 donors were used in a later genetic analysis, which treated that subset as a discovery cohort. All discovery cohort repertoires had been generated on a single sequencing platform. Both class I and class II loci were covered by HLA typing, at four-digit resolution. Typing coverage differed by locus: A, B, C, DRB1 and DQB1 were typed in about 620-640 donors, DQA1 in about 500, DPA1 in some 600, and DPB1 in 472. Because of strong linkage in the cohort, four to six DR-DQ haplotypes were treated as single units for association and clustering. Among 398 genotyped donors of the cohort, an average of approximately 230,000 unique TCR beta nucleotide sequences were sequenced per donor, around 20% of them non-productive. Points the paper makes about the study in general: The 87-base-pair reads could not distinguish some IMGT-functional V segments, including TRBV6-2 and TRBV6-3, so those segments were excluded. In a later genetic analysis, a missense DCLRE1C variant was associated with V-gene and J-gene trimming of TCR beta chains, and the association was replicated in an independent cohort. It was suggested by the authors that the approach could potentially be generalized to other disease states and immunological phenotypes. At a false discovery rate of 0.05, a later analysis linked about 16,000 TCR beta sequences to specific HLA alleles. Sequencing depth was assumed to be roughly uniform across donors in the presence/absence analyses, though that assumption may not hold. A later analysis reported that several top co-occurrence clusters appeared linked to parvovirus B19, influenza, CMV and Epstein-Barr virus. A later genetic analysis reported fewer N-insertions in productive TCRs among donors in an Asian-associated ancestry cluster than the roughly 640-donor mean. A later analysis found that HLA-associated TCR beta chains were more clonally expanded and had lower generation probabilities than equally common non-associated chains. According to a later analysis, most CMV-associated TCR beta chains appeared to be HLA-restricted, and the HLA associations seemed to be driven largely by CMV exposure. HLA typing was unavailable for some donors at each locus, so association tests used only the typed subset. In vitro tests confirmed that a few of the cytomegalovirus-associated TCR beta chains recognize cytomegalovirus antigens. A group of highly shared sequence variants was considered likely to be a technical artifact of the sequencing pipeline. Correlated functional status among segregating V segments might reflect linkage disequilibrium, but an unknown experimental factor could not be ruled out. Because counts were too low, about 18 rarely observed V segments, including chromosome 9 orphons, were left out of the earlier analysis of approximately 580 of the donors. The study gave a list of about 170 TCR beta chains associated with cytomegalovirus. In a later analysis, the rate of TCR association differed among HLA loci, with DRB1 alleles having the most associated TCRs and HLA-C alleles having the fewest. A further reported finding was that TCR beta sequences accurately predicted the HLA-A and HLA-B alleles for most subjects in the first cohort. Broadly in line with IMGT annotations, most TCR beta V segments showed up in productive rearrangements about 87% or about 30% of the time in an earlier analysis of 587 of the donors. Immune exposure information for the cohort was limited to CMV serostatus. Only TCR beta chains were sequenced in this cohort, and the absence of alpha or paired-chain data limited detectable features. Most TCR sequences were observed very rarely across donors, whereas some public TCRs were present in many individuals. The classifier was reported to diagnose cytomegalovirus status with high specificity and sensitivity in both the original cohort and the validation cohort. When HLA alleles, especially DR and DQ, strongly co-occurred, attributing TCR associations to individual alleles was difficult.

Of note for this clone: The specificity of this receptor is unknown. Nothing much larger sits one base from this clone, and base qualities are not available.

The germline V gene (reference sequence) gives CDR1 as MNHEY and CDR2 as SMNVEV. Its CDR3 holds 13 amino acids, cysteine through phenylalanine. The entry retains the CDR3 DNA only, 39 bases that are in frame from base 1. V was cut back by 10 bases and J by 7 bases, leaving a gap of 16 bases between them. The cohort was made up of approximately 700 healthy bone marrow donors. At the time of sampling, all cohort members were nominally healthy, though unrecorded immune exposures were likely present. The donor tested CMV seronegative, placing the donor among the 350 to 400 seronegative members of the cohort. Every donor gave a peripheral blood sample, and the peripheral blood mononuclear cells from that sample were used for TCR beta sequencing. The Qiagen DNeasy Blood Extraction Kit was used to extract genomic DNA from the blood cell samples. Library preparation employed the immunoSEQ multiplex PCR assay. For the multiplex PCR, a mixture combining 60 forward primers for TCR Vbeta segments and 13 reverse primers for TCR Jbeta segments was used. The CDR3 region of rearranged TCR beta genes was amplified from genomic DNA by a multiplex PCR assay. On the Illumina HiSeq System, the amplified TCR beta libraries were sequenced as 87-base-pair reads. Under the source paper's analysis protocol: Across the 600 to 700 repertoires, a later analysis counted 80 million or so unique TCR beta chains, some 11 million of which were shared by at least two donors. Raw reads were error-corrected and collapsed into unique sequences by a nearest-neighbor algorithm in which closely related sequences were merged to remove PCR and sequencing errors. CDR3 sequences were aligned to IMGT reference sequences to assign V, D and J gene segments. Each retained sequence needed at least a six-nucleotide match to both a V gene segment and a J gene segment. A rearrangement counted as productive if the CDR3 had no stop codons and remained in frame with V and J, and every other rearrangement counted as non-productive. Following IMGT convention, CDR3 was defined as the stretch from the second conserved V-encoded cysteine up to the conserved J-encoded phenylalanine. In an earlier analysis of 550 to 650 of the donors, sequences lacking an unambiguous match to a single V gene segment were excluded. An earlier analysis of about 600 of the donors called V segments functional above 56.7% productive rearrangements and segregating when the between-donor standard deviation exceeded 5%. A statistical classification framework was built for diagnosing cytomegalovirus status from the catalog of TCR beta chain sequences. V and J gene assignment, in a later analysis, came from comparing TCR nucleotide sequences with IMGT/GENE-DB human TR gene sequences. In a later analysis, CDR3 sequences and most-parsimonious VDJ recombination scenarios were assigned using the TCRdist pipeline. In a later analysis, each TCR beta chain was defined by its CDR3 amino acid sequence together with its V-gene family, and reads lacking a unique V-gene family were excluded. In a later analysis, 450 to 600 highly shared, low-generation-probability nucleotide sequences were removed to address suspected cross-contamination and a sequencing artifact. In a later analysis, a clonal expansion index for each public chain was calculated from normalized within-repertoire ranks of inferred template counts. Generation probabilities in a later analysis came from a VDJ recombination model fitted to out-of-frame rearrangements, and those results were checked against IGoR. In a later analysis, TCR-TCR, TCR-HLA and TCR-CMV co-occurrence was scored with hypergeometric tests, and a repertoire-size bias correction was applied to TCR pairs. A later analysis estimated false discovery rates by permuting HLA or CMV assignments 20 times. In a later analysis, co-occurring TCRs were grouped with DBSCAN, and TCRdist sequence similarity was added when clustering was performed within HLA-allele-positive subsets. Co-occurrence clustering excluded repertoires with fewer than 30,000 or more than 120,000 public chains, plus five with anomalous nucleotide sharing. The clones in this table, taken by TCRdb from immuneACCESS, are in-frame only. Not every clone is retained; where verified, under half of the shortfall comes from an unresolved V gene, and the cause of the rest is unknown. That table gives V, J and clone size, and the DNA gave D and trimming. Within this sample are about 120,000 clones, with 60% to 80% of them counted one time only. The ten top clones hold 3% to 4.5% of the sample.

The specimen sequenced was PBMCs. The sequence derives from a man aged 25 to 40 in good health and CMV-seronegative. The sequence is built from TRBV27 and TRBJ1-4; the D gene is possibly TRBD1, with 6 bases matching. CDR3 sequence: CATTQGGGEKLFF. The DNA reads as follows: TGTGCCACCACACAGGGAGGGGGTGAAAAACTGTTTTTT.